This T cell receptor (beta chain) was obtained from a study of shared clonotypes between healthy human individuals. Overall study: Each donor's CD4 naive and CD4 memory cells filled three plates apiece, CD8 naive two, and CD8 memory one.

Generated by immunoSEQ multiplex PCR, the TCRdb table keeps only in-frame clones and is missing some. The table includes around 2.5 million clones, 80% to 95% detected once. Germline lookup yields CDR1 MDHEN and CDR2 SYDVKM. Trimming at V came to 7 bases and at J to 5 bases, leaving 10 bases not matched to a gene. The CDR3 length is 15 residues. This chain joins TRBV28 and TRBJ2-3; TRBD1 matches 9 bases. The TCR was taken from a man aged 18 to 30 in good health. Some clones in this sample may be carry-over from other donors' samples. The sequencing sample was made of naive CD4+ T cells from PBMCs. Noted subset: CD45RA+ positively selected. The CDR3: CASNNPDRGGDTQYF. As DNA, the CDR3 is TGTGCCAGCAACAATCCGGACAGGGGTGGAGATACGCAGTATTTT.